The 11 T cell receptor beta chains reported below all come from one sample, sequenced in a study of regulatory T cells in long-lasting Graves disease. Building of the TCR beta libraries involved iRepertoire HTBI primers and Arm-PCR of CDR3 regions. TCRdb analysed the multiplex PCR reads with MiXCR anew, one entry per CDR3 protein. The repertoire has about 440,000 distinct CDR3 sequences, around 17% of them found once; the top ten carry approximately 22%. The sample's time point: newly diagnosed GD, antithyroid drugs for less than 3 months. Isolated PBMC RNA provided the starting material for the TCR library. These data also formed part of another study, on T cells in Graves' hyperthyroidism and ophthalmopathy.

Here the sequenced sample was peripheral blood mononuclear cells (PBMCs), taken at new diagnosis, from a patient treated with antithyroid drugs. The origin of the receptors is a young woman with Graves disease.

This CDR3 is CASSQDLARNTEAFF. CDR3 in DNA: TGCGCCAGCAGCCAAGATTTGGCCCGGAACACTGAAGCTTTCTTT. The chain is built from TRBV4-3 and TRBJ1-1, with unresolved D. Germline values: CDR1 LGHNA, CDR2 YSLEER. The CDR3 length is 15 residues. Trimming cost V 0 bases and J 1 base, with 9 bases left between them.

This rearrangement joins TRBV24-1 to TRBJ1-2; no clear D. Germline-derived CDR1 and CDR2 are KGHDR and SFDVKD. There are 14 residues in the CDR3. With 4 bases removed from V and 4 bases from J, the gap between germline ends came to 12 bases. The CDR3 DNA reads as TGTGCCACCAGTGAATCGACGCCCGTCTATGGCTACACCTTC. It translates to CATSESTPVYGYTF.

This clonotype was counted between two and nine times. The V and J genes are TRBV20-1 and TRBJ2-1; D is tentatively TRBD1 or TRBD2 (7 bases each). The ends were cut back, 2 bases at V and 0 bases at J, with 23 bases in the middle. The CDR3 is made up of 19 amino acids. CDR1 and CDR2 from the germline V gene are DFQATT and SNEGSKA (reference sequence). The CDR3 bases are TGCAGTGCTAGATTACTTCAGGGGGGGAAAAGAAGCTCCTACAATGAGCAGTTCTTC. It translates to CSARLLQGGKRSSYNEQFF.

Ten or more counts support this clonotype. The rearrangement links TRBV11-2 to TRBJ2-1; 7 bases match TRBD2. Germline CDR1 is SGHAT and CDR2 is FQNNGV. The J segment lost 0 bases and the V segment lost 4 bases, leaving 9 bases of the junction unmatched. The CDR3 is 17 residues long. CDR3 DNA: TGTGCCAGCAGCTCCCGAGCGGGAAGAAGCTCCTACAATGAGCAGTTCTTC. It is translated as CASSSRAGRSSYNEQFF.

The chain combines TRBV28 with TRBJ1-5, with 8 bases aligning to TRBD1. The CDR3 is 15 residues long. V lost 6 bases and J lost 1; bases outside the gene matches: 5. Germline V gene lookup returns CDR1 MDHEN and CDR2 SYDVKM. The CDR3 nucleotides are TGTGCCAGCAGAGAAACAGGGGGAAGCAATCAGCCCCAGCATTTT. As protein: CASRETGGSNQPQHF.

This clonotype was observed at least ten times. J is TRBJ2-3 and V is TRBV5-1; D call uncertain. The CDR3 covers 14 residues. CDR1 is SGHRS, CDR2 YFSETQ, per germline. V dropped 0 bases and J dropped 3 bases, with 8 bases sitting between them. The CDR3 DNA is TGCGCCAGCAGCTTGGACTTTGGAACAGATACGCAGTATTTT. It specifies CASSLDFGTDTQYF.

This clonotype was recorded at least ten times. CDR3 loop: CASSEEGVPPYNEQFF. In nucleotides, the CDR3 is TGTGCCAGCAGTGAAGAAGGGGTTCCCCCCTACAATGAGCAGTTCTTC. The chain uses TRBV6-1 and TRBJ2-1; possible D gene TRBD1, 5 bases. V was trimmed by 1 base and J by 2 bases, leaving 12 bases between them. Germline CDR1 and CDR2: MNHNS and SASEGT. The CDR3 totals 16 residues.

This clonotype has a count of ten or more. The gene calls are TRBV28 and TRBJ2-1, with D tentatively TRBD1 or TRBD2 (5 bases each). The CDR3 loop spans 14 amino acids. Trimming shortened V by 8 bases and J by 8 bases, and 19 bases separated the two germline ends. Per germline, CDR1 MDHEN and CDR2 SYDVKM. CDR3 amino acids: CASGGWNLGYEQFF. The CDR3 DNA reads as TGTGCCAGCGGGGGTTGGAATCTGGGTTATGAGCAGTTCTTC.

Details on this clonotype: The conserved phenylalanine or tryptophan is not found at the CDR3 terminus, so this likely reflects a read error. V is TRBV12-3 or TRBV12-4 and J is TRBJ1-2, with 7 nucleotides matching TRBD1. This CDR3 has 13 amino acids. The ends lost 6 bases at V and 4 bases at J; junction bases unmatched: 5. CDR3 DNA: TGTGCCAGCAGCCGGGACAGCGTCTATGGCTACACCTCC. This gives the protein CASSRDSVYGYTS.

This clonotype was observed many times. V and J are TRBV20-1 and TRBJ1-1, with 9 bases identical to TRBD1. Germline V lookup: CDR1 DFQATT, CDR2 SNEGSKA (reference sequence). This CDR3 has 18 amino acids. V lost 4 bases, J lost 1 base, and 16 bases stayed unmatched. The CDR3 region has the DNA TGCAGTGCTACTGGACAGGGGACGGTTCGGCATGGGAACACTGAAGCTTTCTTT. This sequence encodes CSATGQGTVRHGNTEAFF.

This clonotype appeared many times. The chain combines TRBV27 with TRBJ2-7, with TRBD2 matching over 9 bases. With 3 bases clipped from V and 6 bases from J, the junction kept 12 bases outside the gene matches. This CDR3 is 16 amino acids long. The germline V gene has CDR1 MNHEY and CDR2 SMNVEV (reference sequence). CDR3 residues: CASSFGTGELAGEQYF. The CDR3 nucleotides are TGTGCCAGCAGTTTTGGAACTGGTGAACTAGCGGGCGAGCAGTACTTC.